The TCR beta chain under discussion was sequenced for a study of CD8 T cells in Susac syndrome (dated by TCRdb to between 2019 and 2020). Broadly, across the study: Repertoire sequencing was used to test whether CD8+ T cell activation and differentiation in Susac syndrome was antigen driven.

Here is what the overall study found, with its caveats: The TCR sequencing and HLA analysis was acknowledged to have included a relatively small number of individuals.

High-throughput TCR beta sequencing profiled peripheral blood CD8+ and CD4+ T cells from healthy donors, Susac syndrome patients and multiple sclerosis patients. The multiple sclerosis controls were treatment-naive patients whose relapsing-remitting disease, either stable or active, fulfilled the revised McDonald criteria. CD8+ TEMRA cells were enriched by FACS, while bulk CD8+ and CD4+ T cells were purified by magnetic negative isolation. Blood was collected in EDTA tubes and processed within 24 hours, with PBMCs isolated through density gradient centrifugation. PBMCs intended for TCR sequencing were frozen in liquid nitrogen and were later thawed in a 37 degrees C water bath. A purity of at least 90% was achieved for sorted or isolated CD4+, CD8+ and CD8+ TEMRA cells. There are 15 amino acids in the CDR3, from cysteine to phenylalanine inclusive. The read is trimmed to its CDR3 DNA, 45 bases read in frame from base 1. The junction carries 14 bases between V and J, which are trimmed by 2 bases and 4 bases respectively.

RNA was extracted using the RNeasy kit, and roughly 0.45 to 1 microgram was reverse transcribed with random hexamers. TCR beta CDR3 regions were amplified with the immunoSEQ multiplex PCR assay covering 54 Vbeta and 13 Jbeta segments. To correct PCR amplification bias, a synthetic template baseline was used for both primer optimization and computational correction. In the authors' own workflow: Reads were assigned to V, D and J genes according to IMGT and analyzed in immunoSEQ Analyzer, with only productive sequences retained. Clonality was computed as one minus Shannon entropy normalized by log2 of the number of productive unique sequences. For each patient and control, public and private clones were evaluated among the 100 most prevalent clones. Clones were defined as Susac-specific when absent from the healthy and MS cohorts, from approximately 1,100 published viral clones and from other ImmuneACCESS disease sequences. The public reads were run again by TCRdb, first through fastp at Q25 and then through MiXCR, and only productive beta chains were kept. All rows with the same CDR3 protein become a single entry with the most common DNA and genes. These V and J calls originate from TCRdb's pipeline instead of the authors' own analysis. The sample data list around 280,000 distinct CDR3 sequences, and about 92% of these were observed just once. Of the sample, 0.065% is held by the ten largest clones.

Concerning this clonotype: Its antigen is still unknown. No base-level quality is on record; no much larger clone is a single base apart.

The sequence links TRBV12-3 or TRBV12-4 to TRBJ1-1; TRBD1 is a possible D gene, resting on 6 matching bases. The sample taken for sequencing was CD4+ T cells from PBMCs. The receptor was derived from a human donor with multiple sclerosis. The sequence in DNA is TGTGCCAGCAGTTTACGTCGGGGGCGCGGCACTGAAGCTTTCTTT. The resulting protein is CASSLRRGRGTEAFF.